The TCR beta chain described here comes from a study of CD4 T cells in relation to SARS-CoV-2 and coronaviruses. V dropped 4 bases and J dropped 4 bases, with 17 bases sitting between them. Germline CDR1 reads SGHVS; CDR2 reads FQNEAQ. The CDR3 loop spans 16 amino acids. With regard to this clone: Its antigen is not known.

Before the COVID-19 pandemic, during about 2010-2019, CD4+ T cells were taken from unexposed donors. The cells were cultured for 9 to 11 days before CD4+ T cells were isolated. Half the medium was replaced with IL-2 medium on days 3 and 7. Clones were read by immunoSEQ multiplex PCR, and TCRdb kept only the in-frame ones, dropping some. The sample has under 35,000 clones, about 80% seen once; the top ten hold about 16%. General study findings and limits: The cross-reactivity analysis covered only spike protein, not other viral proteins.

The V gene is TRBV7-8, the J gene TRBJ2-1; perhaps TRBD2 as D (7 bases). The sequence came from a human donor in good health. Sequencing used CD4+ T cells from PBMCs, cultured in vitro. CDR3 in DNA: TGTGCCAGCAGCTCCTCGCTGGGGGGGGCGTACAATGAGCAGTTCTTC. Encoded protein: CASSSSLGGAYNEQFF.